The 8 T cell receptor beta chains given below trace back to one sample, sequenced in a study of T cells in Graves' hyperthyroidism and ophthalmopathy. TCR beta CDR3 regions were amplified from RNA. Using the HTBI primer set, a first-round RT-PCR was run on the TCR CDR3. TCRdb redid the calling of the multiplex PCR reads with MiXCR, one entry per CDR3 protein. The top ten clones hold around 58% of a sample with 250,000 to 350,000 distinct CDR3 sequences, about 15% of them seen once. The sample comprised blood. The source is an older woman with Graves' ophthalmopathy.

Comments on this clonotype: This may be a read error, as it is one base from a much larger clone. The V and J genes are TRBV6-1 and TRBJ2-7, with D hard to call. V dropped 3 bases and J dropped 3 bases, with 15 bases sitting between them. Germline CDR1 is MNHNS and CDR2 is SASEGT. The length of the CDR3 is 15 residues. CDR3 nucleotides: TGTGCCAGCAGTGATCAGGAACATGTTATCTACGAGCAGTACTTC. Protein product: CASSDQEHVIYEQYF.

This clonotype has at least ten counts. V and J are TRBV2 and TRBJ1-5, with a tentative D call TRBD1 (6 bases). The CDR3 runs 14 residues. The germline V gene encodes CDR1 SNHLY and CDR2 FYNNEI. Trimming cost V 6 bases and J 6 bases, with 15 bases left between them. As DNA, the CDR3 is TGTGCCAGCAGGGTGGACAGCTGGAGTCAGCCCCAGCATTTT. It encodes CASRVDSWSQPQHF.

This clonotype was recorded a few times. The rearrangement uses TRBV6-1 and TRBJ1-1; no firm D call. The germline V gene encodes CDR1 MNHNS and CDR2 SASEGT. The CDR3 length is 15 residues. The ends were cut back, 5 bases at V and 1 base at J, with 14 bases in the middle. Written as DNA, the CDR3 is TGTGCCAGCAGTCGTTTACCGACCGGGAACACTGAAGCTTTCTTT. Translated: CASSRLPTGNTEAFF.

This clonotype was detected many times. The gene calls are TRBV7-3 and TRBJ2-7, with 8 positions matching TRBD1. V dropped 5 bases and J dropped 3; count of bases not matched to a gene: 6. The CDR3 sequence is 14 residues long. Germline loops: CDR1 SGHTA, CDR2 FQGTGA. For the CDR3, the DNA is TGTGCCAGCAGCCCCGGGGACAGGAACTACGAGCAGTACTTC. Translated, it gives CASSPGDRNYEQYF.

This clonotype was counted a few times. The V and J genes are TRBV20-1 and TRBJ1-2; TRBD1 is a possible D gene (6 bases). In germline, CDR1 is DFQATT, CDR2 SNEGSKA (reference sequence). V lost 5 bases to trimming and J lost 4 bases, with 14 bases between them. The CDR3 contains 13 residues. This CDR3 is CSAPRTVSYGYTF. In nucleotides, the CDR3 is TGCAGTGCTCCTAGGACAGTCTCCTATGGCTACACCTTC.

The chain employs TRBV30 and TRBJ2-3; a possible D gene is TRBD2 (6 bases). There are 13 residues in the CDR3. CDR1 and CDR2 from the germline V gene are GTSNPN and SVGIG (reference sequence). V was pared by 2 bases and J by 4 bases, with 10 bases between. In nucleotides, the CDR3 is TGTGCCTGGAGTACCTGGGGGGCAGATACGCAGTATTTT. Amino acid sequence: CAWSTWGADTQYF.

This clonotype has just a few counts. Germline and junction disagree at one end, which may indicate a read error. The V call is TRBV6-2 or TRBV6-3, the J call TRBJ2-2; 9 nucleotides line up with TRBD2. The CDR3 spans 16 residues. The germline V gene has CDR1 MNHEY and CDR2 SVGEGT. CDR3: CSSSPLEREDTGELFF. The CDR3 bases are TGTTCCAGCAGCCCCCTTGAGCGGGAGGACACCGGGGAGCTGTTTTTT.

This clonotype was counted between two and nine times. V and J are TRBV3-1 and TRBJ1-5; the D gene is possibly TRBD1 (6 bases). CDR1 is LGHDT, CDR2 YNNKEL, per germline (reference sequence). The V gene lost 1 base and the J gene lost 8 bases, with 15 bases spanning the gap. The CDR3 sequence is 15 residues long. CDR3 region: CASSQGPAGEKPQHF. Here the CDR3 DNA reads TGTGCCAGCAGCCAAGGGCCGGCAGGGGAGAAGCCCCAGCATTTT.